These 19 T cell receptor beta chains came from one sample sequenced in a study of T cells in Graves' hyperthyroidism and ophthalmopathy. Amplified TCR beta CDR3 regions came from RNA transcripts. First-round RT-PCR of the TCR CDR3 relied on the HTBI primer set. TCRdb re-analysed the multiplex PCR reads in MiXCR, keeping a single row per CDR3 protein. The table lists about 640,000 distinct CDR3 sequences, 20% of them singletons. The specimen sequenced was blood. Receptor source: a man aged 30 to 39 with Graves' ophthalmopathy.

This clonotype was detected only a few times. The CDR3 here is CAWTATNEKLFF. CDR3 DNA sequence: TGTGCCTGGACAGCAACTAATGAAAAACTGTTTTTT. The chain combines TRBV30 with TRBJ1-4; no definite D call. The germline V gene encodes CDR1 GTSNPN and CDR2 SVGIG (reference sequence). The CDR3 is 12 amino acids. Deletions cut 4 bases from V and 0 bases from J, with 3 bases between.

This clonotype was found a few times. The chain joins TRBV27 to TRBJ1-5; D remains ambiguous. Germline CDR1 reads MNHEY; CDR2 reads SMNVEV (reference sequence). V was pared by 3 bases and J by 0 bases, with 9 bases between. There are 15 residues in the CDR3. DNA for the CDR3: TGTGCCAGCAGTTTGCATTGGGGTAGCAATCAGCCCCAGCATTTT. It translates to CASSLHWGSNQPQHF.

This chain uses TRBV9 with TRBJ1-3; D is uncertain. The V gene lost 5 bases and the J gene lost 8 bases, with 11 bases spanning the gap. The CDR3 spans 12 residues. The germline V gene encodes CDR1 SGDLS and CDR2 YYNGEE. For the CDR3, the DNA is TGTGCCAGCAGTACCGGTCGGGACACCATATATTTT. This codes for CASSTGRDTIYF.

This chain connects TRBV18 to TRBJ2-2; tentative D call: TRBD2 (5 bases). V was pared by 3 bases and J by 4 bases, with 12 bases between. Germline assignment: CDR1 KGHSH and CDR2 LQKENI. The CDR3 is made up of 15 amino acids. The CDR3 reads CASSPWTESTGELFF. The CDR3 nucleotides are TGTGCCAGCTCACCTTGGACTGAGAGCACCGGGGAGCTGTTTTTT.

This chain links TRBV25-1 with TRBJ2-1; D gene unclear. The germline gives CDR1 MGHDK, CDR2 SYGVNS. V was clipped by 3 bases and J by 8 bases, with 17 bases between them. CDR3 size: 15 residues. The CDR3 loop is CASSDPAIGSDEQFF. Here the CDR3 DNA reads TGTGCCAGCAGTGATCCTGCGATAGGGTCAGATGAGCAGTTCTTC.

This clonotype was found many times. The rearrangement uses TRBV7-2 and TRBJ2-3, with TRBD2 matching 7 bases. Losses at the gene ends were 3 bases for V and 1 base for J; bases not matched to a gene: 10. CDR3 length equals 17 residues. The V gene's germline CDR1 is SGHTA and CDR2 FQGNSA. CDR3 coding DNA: TGTGCCAGCAGCTTGACGACTACGAGCGGGGGCACAGATACGCAGTATTTT. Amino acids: CASSLTTTSGGTDTQYF.

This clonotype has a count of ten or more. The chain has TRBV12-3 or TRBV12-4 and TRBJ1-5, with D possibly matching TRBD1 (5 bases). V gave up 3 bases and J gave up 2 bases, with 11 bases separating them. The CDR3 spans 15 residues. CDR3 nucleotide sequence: TGTGCCAGCAGTTTCAGGGCCGCTGGCAATCAGCCCCAGCATTTT. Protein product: CASSFRAAGNQPQHF.

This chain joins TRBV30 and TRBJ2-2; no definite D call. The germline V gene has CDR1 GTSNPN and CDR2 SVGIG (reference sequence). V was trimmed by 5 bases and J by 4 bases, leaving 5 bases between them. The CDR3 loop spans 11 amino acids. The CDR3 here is CAWAGTGELFF. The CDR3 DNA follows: TGTGCCTGGGCCGGCACCGGGGAGCTGTTTTTT.

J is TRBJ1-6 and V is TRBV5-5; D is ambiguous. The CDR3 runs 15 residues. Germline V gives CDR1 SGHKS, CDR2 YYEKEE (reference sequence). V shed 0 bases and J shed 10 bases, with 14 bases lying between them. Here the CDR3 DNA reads TGTGCCAGCAGCTTGGTGGAAGTCGGGGTATCACCCCTCCACTTT. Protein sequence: CASSLVEVGVSPLHF.

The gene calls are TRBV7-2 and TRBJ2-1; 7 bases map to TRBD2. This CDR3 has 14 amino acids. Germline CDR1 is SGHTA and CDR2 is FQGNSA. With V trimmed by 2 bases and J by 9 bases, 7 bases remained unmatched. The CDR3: CASSLPAGIGEQFF. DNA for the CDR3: TGTGCCAGCAGCTTACCAGCGGGAATAGGTGAGCAGTTCTTC. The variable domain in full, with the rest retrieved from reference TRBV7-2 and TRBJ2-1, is GAGVSQSPSNKVTEKGKDVELRCDPISGHTALYWYRQSLGQGLEFLIYFQGNSAPDKSGLPSDRFSAERTGGSVSTLTIQRTQQEDSAVYLCASSLPAGIGEQFFGPGTRLTVL.

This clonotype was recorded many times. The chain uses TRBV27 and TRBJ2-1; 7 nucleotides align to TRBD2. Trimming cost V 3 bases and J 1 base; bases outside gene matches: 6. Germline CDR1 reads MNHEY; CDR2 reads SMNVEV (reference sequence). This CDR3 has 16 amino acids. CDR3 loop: CASSFRLGRSYNEQFF. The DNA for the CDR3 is TGTGCCAGCAGTTTCCGTCTCGGGAGGTCCTACAATGAGCAGTTCTTC.

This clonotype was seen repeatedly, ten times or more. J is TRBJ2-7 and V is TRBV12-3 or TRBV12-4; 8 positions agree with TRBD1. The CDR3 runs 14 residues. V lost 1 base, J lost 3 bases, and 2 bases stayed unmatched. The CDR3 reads CASSLVDRDYEQYF. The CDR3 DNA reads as TGTGCCAGCAGTTTAGTGGACAGGGACTACGAGCAGTACTTC.

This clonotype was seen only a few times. The CDR3 protein is CASSLATAVTYEQYF. CDR3 bases: TGTGCCAGCAGCTTAGCCACCGCGGTCACCTACGAGCAGTACTTC. The chain recombines TRBV7-2 with TRBJ2-7; D is unresolved. The CDR3 is 15 amino acids. CDR1 and CDR2 from the germline V gene are SGHTA and FQGNSA. V dropped 0 bases and J dropped 2 bases, with 11 bases sitting between them.

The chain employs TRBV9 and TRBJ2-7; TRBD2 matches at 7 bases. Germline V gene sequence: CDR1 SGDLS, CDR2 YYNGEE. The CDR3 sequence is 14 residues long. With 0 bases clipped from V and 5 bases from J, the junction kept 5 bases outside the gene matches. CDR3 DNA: TGTGCCAGCAGCGTAGGGCGGGAGATCGACGAGCAGTACTTC. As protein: CASSVGREIDEQYF.

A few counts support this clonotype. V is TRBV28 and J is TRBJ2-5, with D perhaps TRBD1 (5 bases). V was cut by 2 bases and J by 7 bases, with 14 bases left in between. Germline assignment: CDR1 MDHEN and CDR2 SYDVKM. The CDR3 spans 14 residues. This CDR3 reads CASSLIQGLGTQYF. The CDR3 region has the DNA TGTGCCAGCAGTTTAATTCAGGGCTTGGGGACCCAGTACTTC. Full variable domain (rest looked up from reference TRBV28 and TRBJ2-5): DVKVTQSSRYLVKRTGEKVFLECVQDMDHENMFWYRQDPGLGLRLIYFSYDVKMKEKGDIPEGYSVSREKKERFSLILESASTNQTSMYLCASSLIQGLGTQYFGPGTRLLVL.

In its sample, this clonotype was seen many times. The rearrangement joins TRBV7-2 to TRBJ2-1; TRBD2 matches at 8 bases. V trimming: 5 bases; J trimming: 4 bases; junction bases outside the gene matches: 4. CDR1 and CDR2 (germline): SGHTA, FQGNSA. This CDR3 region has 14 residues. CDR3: CASSGSGMYNEQFF. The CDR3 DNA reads TGTGCCAGCAGCGGTAGCGGGATGTACAATGAGCAGTTCTTC.

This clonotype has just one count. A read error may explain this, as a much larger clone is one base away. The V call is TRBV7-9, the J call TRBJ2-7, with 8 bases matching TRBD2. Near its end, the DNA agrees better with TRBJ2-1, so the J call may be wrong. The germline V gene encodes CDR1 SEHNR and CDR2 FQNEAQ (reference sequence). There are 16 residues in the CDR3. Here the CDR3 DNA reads TGTGCCAGCAGCTCCCTCGGCGCGGGAGGAGCCCACGAGCAGTTCTTC. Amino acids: CASSSLGAGGAHEQFF.

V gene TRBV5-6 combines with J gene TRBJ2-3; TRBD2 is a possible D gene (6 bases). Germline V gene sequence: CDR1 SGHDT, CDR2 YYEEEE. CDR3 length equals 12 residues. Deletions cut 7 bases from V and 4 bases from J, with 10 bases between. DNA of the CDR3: TGTGCCAGCGGGACTCCTCCAGATACGCAGTATTTT. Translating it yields CASGTPPDTQYF. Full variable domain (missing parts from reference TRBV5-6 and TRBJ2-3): DAGVTQSPTHLIKTRGQQVTLRCSPKSGHDTVSWYQQALGQGPQFIFQYYEEEERQRGNFPDRFSGHQFPNYSSELNVNALLLGDSALYLCASGTPPDTQYFGPGTRLTVL.

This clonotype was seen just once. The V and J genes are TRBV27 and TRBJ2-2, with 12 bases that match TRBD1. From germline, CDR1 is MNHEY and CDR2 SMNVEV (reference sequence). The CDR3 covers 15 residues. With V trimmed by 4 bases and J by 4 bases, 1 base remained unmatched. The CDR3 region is CASSWGQGATGELFF. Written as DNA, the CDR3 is TGTGCCAGCAGTTGGGGACAGGGGGCCACCGGGGAGCTGTTTTTT.